One sample yielded the 15 T cell receptor beta chains listed below, sequenced in a study of spatial heterogeneity in lung cancer. Sample time point: sample taken at primary tumor resection. From the 5' RACE reads, TCRdb called clonotypes with MiXCR, one entry per CDR3 protein. The sample shows around 11,000 distinct CDR3 sequences, 6.1% of them seen only once. The input for sequencing was normal lung tissue next to the tumor, taken at surgery. These receptors all come from a male donor with early-stage non-small cell lung cancer.

This clonotype was seen at least ten times. V and J are TRBV7-2 and TRBJ1-1; TRBD1 aligns across 8 bases. V was pared by 4 bases and J by 6 bases, with 10 bases of the junction left unmatched. The CDR3 contains 15 residues. CDR1 is SGHTA and CDR2 is FQGNSA in the germline V gene. The CDR3 region has the DNA TGTGCCAGCAGCTCCCAGGGGGCGAGAGTCTCTGAAGCTTTCTTT. Its translation is CASSSQGARVSEAFF.

Many counts were recorded for this clonotype. The chain is built from TRBV3-1 and TRBJ1-1; D unresolved. From germline, CDR1 is LGHDT and CDR2 YNNKEL (reference sequence). The CDR3 is 15 residues long. With 1 base removed from V and 4 bases from J, the gap between germline ends came to 13 bases. This CDR3 reads CASSQGPNAGTEAFF. The CDR3 DNA reads TGTGCCAGCAGCCAAGGCCCGAACGCTGGCACTGAAGCTTTCTTT.

The rearrangement links TRBV3-2 to TRBJ2-1; no DNA check was done on the table's D call, TRBD1. TRBV3-2 is a recognized pseudogene. This CDR3 has 20 residues. The CDR3 loop is CASSQGWDRPNREIGNEQFF. The CDR3 nucleotides are TGTGCCAGCAGCCAAGGCTGGGACCGACCCAACCGCGAAATTGGGAATGAGCAGTTCTTC.

This clonotype was counted at least ten times. The rearrangement uses TRBV3-1 and TRBJ2-1; D gene unclear. The CDR3 has 14 residues. Germline CDR1 and CDR2: LGHDT and YNNKEL (reference sequence). V was trimmed by 0 bases and J by 9 bases, leaving 12 bases between them. CDR3 amino acids: CASSQDLASREQFF. CDR3 coding DNA: TGTGCCAGCAGCCAAGATCTGGCTAGTCGTGAGCAGTTCTTC.

This clonotype is judged medium-sized. The chain uses TRBV7-3 and TRBJ2-5; D is perhaps TRBD1 or TRBD2 (5 bases each). Germline V lookup: CDR1 SGHTA, CDR2 FQGTGA. The length of the CDR3 is 15 residues. With 0 bases removed from V and 1 base from J, the gap between germline ends came to 9 bases. This chain's CDR3 is CASSLTAGSQETQYF. The CDR3 region has the DNA TGTGCCAGCAGCTTAACGGCAGGGAGCCAAGAGACCCAGTACTTC.

In this sample, this clonotype turned up many times. The chain employs TRBV9 and TRBJ2-1, with a tentative D call TRBD2 (6 bases). V was clipped by 4 bases and J by 1 base, with 15 bases between them. The germline V gene encodes CDR1 SGDLS and CDR2 YYNGEE. The CDR3 runs 16 residues. CDR3 in amino acids: CASSSGTLASYNEQFF. The CDR3 DNA reads TGTGCCAGCAGCTCCGGGACTCTTGCTTCCTACAATGAGCAGTTCTTC.

This clonotype was recorded many times. The chain links TRBV4-1 to TRBJ1-1; D uncertain. The V end lost 3 bases, the J end lost 4 bases, and 12 bases lay between the germline ends. The CDR3 extends over 14 amino acids. Germline CDR1 MGHRA, CDR2 YSYEKL. The CDR3 spells CASSQTNMGTEAFF. The CDR3 DNA reads TGCGCCAGCAGCCAGACGAACATGGGCACTGAAGCTTTCTTT.

There are a few counts of this clonotype. This chain links TRBV3-1 with TRBJ2-3; no firm D call. Between the trimmed V and J ends, which lost 4 bases and 2 bases, there was a span of 10 bases. The CDR3 spans 14 residues. The V gene's germline CDR1 is LGHDT and CDR2 YNNKEL (reference sequence). The CDR3 loop reads CASSPSEDTDTQYF. The CDR3 bases are TGTGCCAGCAGCCCCTCTGAGGACACAGATACGCAGTATTTT.

This clonotype counts as medium-sized. The CDR3 protein is CASSPDEKLFF. CDR3 nucleotides: TGTGCCAGCTCACCGGATGAAAAACTGTTTTTT. The chain joins TRBV18 to TRBJ1-4; D not resolved. The CDR3 extends over 11 amino acids. Germline CDR1 reads KGHSH; CDR2 reads LQKENI. The V gene lost 3 bases and the J gene lost 6 bases, with 2 bases spanning the gap.

In this sample, this clonotype turned up many times. The genes are TRBV6-2 or TRBV6-3 and TRBJ2-3; 9 bases are a match to TRBD2. The J segment lost 2 bases and the V segment lost 6 bases, leaving 6 bases of the junction unmatched. The CDR3 runs 15 residues. Per germline, CDR1 MNHEY and CDR2 SVGEGT. In DNA form, the CDR3 reads TGTGCCAGCAGGGAGCGCGGGAGGGCCACAGATACGCAGTATTTT. The encoded protein is CASRERGRATDTQYF.

This clonotype was detected many times. At one end the junction does not follow the germline gene, possibly because of a read error. This CDR3 is CASSLGTANTGEPFF. Written as DNA, the CDR3 is TGTGCCAGCAGCTTAGGAACAGCCAACACCGGGGAGCCGTTTTTT. The genes are TRBV7-9 and TRBJ2-2; a possible D gene is TRBD2 (5 bases). CDR1 SEHNR and CDR2 FQNEAQ come from the germline V gene (reference sequence). This CDR3 contains 15 residues.

The sample holds many counts of this clonotype. The chain recombines TRBV6-5 with TRBJ2-5; D could derive from TRBD1 or TRBD2 (5 bases each). The CDR3 covers 13 residues. Germline V lookup: CDR1 MNHEY, CDR2 SVGAGI. Trimming pared 8 bases from V and 4 bases from J, leaving 14 bases between. The CDR3 here is CASADGAPETQYF. Here the CDR3 DNA reads TGTGCCAGCGCTGACGGGGCCCCAGAGACCCAGTACTTC.

This clonotype was observed a handful of times. The V gene is TRBV4-2, the J gene TRBJ2-2, with 9 bases aligning to TRBD2. CDR1 is LGHNA, CDR2 YNFKEQ, per germline. The CDR3 runs 17 residues. After removal of 1 base from V and 6 bases from J, the junction contained 9 bases not matched to a gene. The CDR3 protein is CASSQAIGLAIAGELFF. The CDR3 DNA sequence: TGTGCCAGCAGCCAAGCCATTGGACTAGCGATTGCCGGGGAGCTGTTTTTT.

This clonotype is medium-sized in the sample. The rearrangement uses TRBV12-3 or TRBV12-4 and TRBJ1-2; TRBD1 aligns across 8 bases. The CDR3 is 13 residues long. The V gene end was trimmed by 5 bases and the J gene end by 9 bases; junction bases not matched to a gene: 8. Here the CDR3 DNA reads TGTGCCAGCAGTGTCGGGGACAGGAGGAGCTACACCTTC. The encoded protein is CASSVGDRRSYTF.

This clonotype was seen ten or more times. V and J are TRBV12-3 or TRBV12-4 and TRBJ2-5; no reliable D call. The CDR3 is made up of 15 amino acids. V gave up 8 bases and J gave up 1 base, with 17 bases separating them. The CDR3 spells CASSPRSASQETQYF. CDR3 DNA sequence: TGTGCCAGCTCTCCCAGAAGCGCAAGCCAAGAGACCCAGTACTTC.